These T cell receptor beta chains were read from a single sample in a study of OX40 agonist ivuxolimab in advanced cancers. The table came from immunoSEQ multiplex PCR; TCRdb's copy has only in-frame clones and leaves some out. The profile shows roughly 51,000 clones, around 89% of them singletons. The sequencing here drew on CD4+ or CD8+ T cells sorted from blood, taken in a trial of the OX40 agonist ivuxolimab. These receptors were taken from an adult with an advanced solid tumor such as melanoma, head and neck, liver or kidney cancer. The CDR3 runs from the conserved cysteine through the conserved F or W. Fields, in order: V gene, clone size, D gene, J gene, CDR3 protein, CDR3 DNA. The D gene is left open where the match is weak. Size values are once, few and many counts, or a class for expanded clones, and some rows have none.

>TRBV19|-|-|TRBJ2-2
CASSTQGNTGELFF
TGTGCCAGTAGTACACAGGGAAACACCGGGGAGCTGTTTTTT
>TRBV2|-|-|TRBJ2-2
CASSWAAGELFF
TGTGCCAGCAGCTGGGCAGCCGGGGAGCTGTTTTTT
>TRBV9|-|TRBD2|TRBJ2-2
CASSVNLAGASNTGELFF
TGTGCCAGCAGCGTAAACCTAGCGGGGGCTTCGAACACCGGGGAGCTGTTTTTT
>TRBV7-8|-|TRBD1|TRBJ1-1
CASSIRGRNTEAFF
TGTGCCAGCAGCATCAGGGGGAGGAACACTGAAGCTTTCTTT
>TRBV30|-|TRBD2|TRBJ2-1
CAWSVLASGFNEQFF
TGTGCCTGGAGTGTACTGGCTAGCGGTTTCAATGAGCAGTTCTTC
>TRBV29-1|-|-|TRBJ2-2
CSVVGVGTGELFF
TGCAGCGTTGTCGGGGTGGGCACCGGGGAGCTGTTTTTT
>TRBV7-6|few|-|TRBJ2-7
CASSPTVLSAPYEQYF
TGTGCCAGCAGCCCAACAGTCCTTTCAGCCCCCTACGAGCAGTACTTC
>TRBV2|few|-|TRBJ1-1
CASSDSRNTEAFF
TGTGCCAGCAGTGACAGCCGTAACACTGAAGCTTTCTTT
>TRBV6-1|-|-|TRBJ2-4
CASRGARRGYIQYF
TGTGCCAGCAGAGGGGCCCGCCGAGGGTACATTCAGTACTTC
>TRBV7-9|-|TRBD2|TRBJ2-7
CASSFAGAWYEQYF
TGTGCCAGCAGCTTCGCGGGAGCCTGGTACGAGCAGTACTTC
>TRBV6-1|-|-|TRBJ2-7
CASQGLFYEQYF
TGTGCCAGCCAGGGGCTATTCTACGAGCAGTACTTC
>TRBV7-9|-|-|TRBJ1-4
CASSQIRATNEKLFF
TGTGCCAGCAGTCAGATCAGGGCAACTAATGAAAAACTGTTTTTT
>TRBV19|-|-|TRBJ1-1
CASSISHSGGENEAFF
TGTGCCAGTAGTATATCTCACTCCGGGGGGGAAAATGAAGCTTTCTTT
>TRBV5-1|-|TRBD2|TRBJ2-5
CASSPGTRFGETQYF
TGCGCCAGCAGCCCCGGGACTAGATTCGGAGAGACCCAGTACTTC
>TRBV19|-|TRBD1|TRBJ1-1
CASSMIGQGGTEAFF
TGTGCCAGTAGTATGATCGGACAGGGGGGGACTGAAGCTTTCTTT
>TRBV30|-|-|TRBJ2-7
CALTKSVTYEQYF
TGTGCCTTAACGAAATCGGTTACCTACGAGCAGTACTTC
>TRBV6-5|-|-|TRBJ1-1
CATTTELNTEAFF
TGTGCCACAACGACAGAGCTGAACACTGAAGCTTTCTTT
>TRBV5-1|-|-|TRBJ1-1
CASRLTGPLNTEAFF
TGCGCCAGCAGACTAACCGGACCTTTGAACACTGAAGCTTTCTTT
>TRBV19|-|-|TRBJ2-7
CASSQRHSNLVVEQYF
TGTGCCAGTAGCCAAAGGCACAGCAACCTTGTGGTCGAGCAGTACTTC
>TRBV7-2|-|TRBD1|TRBJ1-2
CASSTSTGGHGYTF
TGTGCCAGCAGCACCTCGACAGGGGGCCATGGCTACACCTTC
>TRBV11-2|-|TRBD2|TRBJ2-4
CASSQPSGSGGAKNIQYF
TGTGCCAGCAGCCAACCTAGCGGGAGCGGGGGTGCCAAAAACATTCAGTACTTC
>TRBV18|once|-|TRBJ2-5
CASSPEVRRYQETQYF
TGTGCCAGCTCACCCGAGGTCAGGCGTTACCAAGAGACCCAGTACTTC
>TRBV6-1|-|-|TRBJ1-6
CASSHDRTVQSPLHF
TGTGCCAGCAGCCACGACAGGACTGTTCAGTCACCCCTCCACTTT
>TRBV18|-|TRBD1|TRBJ2-7
CASSPQGQGASYEQYF
TGTGCCAGCTCACCACAAGGACAGGGGGCTAGTTACGAGCAGTACTTC
>TRBV10-1|-|-|TRBJ2-1
CASSSGVRGTKFF
TGCGCCAGCAGCTCCGGGGTACGGGGGACCAAGTTCTTC
>TRBV10-3|-|TRBD1|TRBJ2-7
CAISDPSTGREQYF
TGTGCCATCAGTGACCCTTCGACAGGGCGCGAGCAGTACTTC
>TRBV19|-|TRBD2|TRBJ2-7
CASSIREGYEQYF
TGTGCCAGTAGTATACGGGAGGGCTACGAGCAGTACTTC
>TRBV15|-|-|TRBJ1-1
CATSRVSGTEAFF
TGTGCCACCAGCAGAGTTTCCGGGACAGAAGCTTTCTTT
>TRBV5-1|-|-|TRBJ2-7
CASSFGNTPNYEQYF
TGCGCCAGCAGCTTTGGCAATACCCCCAACTACGAGCAGTACTTC
>TRBV7-2|-|-|TRBJ2-1
CASSLAGGPSNEQFF
TGTGCCAGCAGCTTAGCCGGAGGGCCCTCCAATGAGCAGTTCTTC
>TRBV13|once|TRBD1|TRBJ2-3
CASSPGTGTGDTQYF
TGTGCCAGCAGCCCCGGGACAGGGACGGGTGATACGCAGTATTTT
>TRBV30|-|-|TRBJ2-7
CAWSTGYEQYF
TGTGCCTGGAGTACTGGTTACGAGCAGTACTTC
>TRBV7-8|-|-|TRBJ1-5
CASSLGRRADQPQHF
TGTGCCAGCAGCTTAGGCCGCAGGGCCGATCAGCCCCAGCATTTT
>TRBV30|-|-|TRBJ1-3
CASTSIALSSGNTIYF
TGTGCCTCAACATCGATTGCTCTGAGCTCTGGAAACACCATATATTTT
>TRBV9|-|-|TRBJ1-2
CASSVALTDYGYTF
TGTGCCAGCAGCGTAGCTCTGACAGACTATGGCTACACCTTC
>TRBV9|-|-|TRBJ2-3
CASSFSPSDTQYF
TGTGCCAGCAGCTTTAGCCCTTCAGATACGCAGTATTTT
>TRBV29-1|-|TRBD1|TRBJ2-7
CSVEETGVREQYF
TGCAGCGTTGAGGAGACAGGGGTGCGCGAGCAGTACTTC